A single sample is the source of the 12 T cell receptor beta chains below, sequenced in a study of blood T cell repertoires in COVID-19. Assay used: immunoSEQ multiplex PCR; TCRdb lists only in-frame clones, some missing. The sample yields tens of thousands of clones, more than 70% seen once. The material sequenced was peripheral blood. These receptors all stem from a human donor in a cohort sampled during active COVID-19.

This chain uses TRBV7-2 with TRBJ2-1, with D maybe TRBD1 (6 bases). The CDR3 runs to 14 residues. The V end was cut by 4 bases, the J end by 7 bases, with 14 bases between. Germline V gives CDR1 SGHTA, CDR2 FQGNSA. CDR3: CASSYASGENEQFF. CDR3 sequence (DNA): TGTGCCAGCAGCTACGCGTCAGGGGAAAATGAGCAGTTCTTC.

The chain carries TRBV9 and TRBJ2-7, with 8 bases lining up with TRBD1. J was trimmed by 5 bases and V by 3 bases; bases with no gene match: 4. Germline V gives CDR1 SGDLS, CDR2 YYNGEE. The CDR3 length is 13 residues. The CDR3, as DNA: TGTGCCAGCAGCGGTCCAGGGGGCAACGAGCAGTACTTC. It specifies CASSGPGGNEQYF. Combining the CDR3 with reference TRBV9 and TRBJ2-7 gives the whole variable domain DSGVTQTPKHLITATGQRVTLRCSPRSGDLSVYWYQQSLDQGLQFLIQYYNGEERAKGNILERFSAQQFPDLHSELNLSSLELGDSALYFCASSGPGGNEQYFGPGTRLTVT.

In this sample, this clone turned up a few times. This chain connects TRBV2 to TRBJ1-5; D is undetermined. This CDR3 has 14 amino acids. The ends were cut back, 7 bases at V and 6 bases at J, with 16 bases in the middle. The germline V gene has CDR1 SNHLY and CDR2 FYNNEI. CDR3 loop: CASKGPGSGQPQHF. The CDR3 DNA reads as TGTGCCAGCAAGGGCCCGGGGTCTGGTCAGCCCCAGCATTTT.

In nucleotides, the CDR3 is TGTGCCACCAGTGGGCGGGAGGCCCTCTACAATGAGCAGTTCTTC. Its translation: CATSGREALYNEQFF. V gene TRBV24-1 combines with J gene TRBJ2-1; 8 bases align to TRBD2. V lost 5 bases and J lost 3; bases outside the gene matches: 5. CDR3 size: 15 residues. Looked up from germline, CDR1 is KGHDR and CDR2 is SFDVKD.

This clone turned up a few times. V gene TRBV5-5 combines with J gene TRBJ2-6; TRBD2 might be the D (5 bases). Trimming shortened V by 4 bases and J by 0 bases, and 8 bases separated the two germline ends. This CDR3 contains 15 residues. Germline CDR1 is SGHKS and CDR2 is YYEKEE (reference sequence). CDR3 coding DNA: TGTGCCAGCAGCCCGGACTCCTCTGGGGCCAACGTCCTGACTTTC. Its protein is CASSPDSSGANVLTF. Combining the CDR3 with reference TRBV5-5 and TRBJ2-6 gives the whole variable domain DAGVTQSPTHLIKTRGQQVTLRCSPISGHKSVSWYQQVLGQGPQFIFQYYEKEERGRGNFPDRFSARQFPNYSSELNVNALLLGDSALYLCASSPDSSGANVLTFGAGSRLTVL.

This clone was observed once. The chain uses TRBV7-2 and TRBJ1-2; possibly TRBD1 for D (5 bases). The germline CDR1 and CDR2 sequences are SGHTA and FQGNSA. This CDR3 spans 17 amino acids. V lost 5 bases and J lost 8, with 27 bases in between. CDR3: CASSPGSTAGNGRGYTF. CDR3 in DNA: TGTGCCAGCAGCCCGGGATCGACAGCAGGCAACGGGAGAGGCTACACCTTC.

The chain carries TRBV6-5 and TRBJ1-1, with 7 positions matching TRBD1. Germline CDR1 MNHEY, CDR2 SVGAGI. With 6 bases clipped from V and 1 base from J, the junction kept 5 bases outside the gene matches. This CDR3 region has 14 residues. The CDR3 bases are TGTGCCAGCAGAGCAGGGGGAGGGAACACTGAAGCTTTCTTT. Translation gives CASRAGGGNTEAFF.

This sequence joins TRBV18 and TRBJ2-3; 10 bases line up with TRBD2. V lost 5 bases to trimming and J lost 10 bases; unmatched junction nucleotides: 6. Germline loops: CDR1 KGHSH, CDR2 LQKENI. The CDR3 is 13 amino acids. As DNA, the CDR3 is TGTGCCAGCTCAGATGGTGGGACTAGCGCGCAGTATTTT. Its translation is CASSDGGTSAQYF.

The J gene is TRBJ2-1, the V gene TRBV6-5; 8 bases are shared with TRBD2. J was trimmed by 6 bases and V by 5 bases; bases with no gene match: 6. The CDR3 is 14 amino acids. In germline, CDR1 is MNHEY, CDR2 SVGAGI. CDR3 region: CASSKRELLNEQFF. CDR3 coding DNA: TGTGCCAGCAGTAAGCGGGAGCTACTCAATGAGCAGTTCTTC.

This rearrangement joins TRBV13 to TRBJ2-2; D is undetermined. The CDR3 has 12 residues. CDR1 and CDR2 (germline): PRHDT, FYEKMQ (reference sequence). V gave up 5 bases and J gave up 2 bases, with 3 bases separating them. CDR3 protein: CASSLNTGELFF. In nucleotides, the CDR3 is TGTGCCAGCAGCCTAAACACCGGGGAGCTGTTTTTT. The full variable domain, with the rest looked up from reference TRBV13 and TRBJ2-2, is AAGVIQSPRHLIKEKRETATLKCYPIPRHDTVYWYQQGPGQDPQFLISFYEKMQSDKGSIPDRFSAQQFSDYHSELNMSSLELGDSALYFCASSLNTGELFFGEGSRLTVL.

The chain carries TRBV13 and TRBJ1-1; 7 bases align to TRBD1. V dropped 1 base and J dropped 2; count of bases not matched to a gene: 1. Germline V gives CDR1 PRHDT, CDR2 FYEKMQ (reference sequence). The CDR3 has 14 amino acids. The CDR3 sequence is CASSLDRGNTEAFF. CDR3 nucleotides: TGTGCCAGCAGCTTAGACAGGGGTAACACTGAAGCTTTCTTT.

The chain uses TRBV18 and TRBJ1-2, with 7 bases fitting TRBD1. CDR1 and CDR2 (germline): KGHSH, LQKENI. The CDR3 consists of 12 residues. V shed 2 bases and J 6 bases; nucleotides not matched to a gene: 0. The CDR3 DNA sequence: TGTGCCAGCTCACCAACAGGGGATGGCTACACCTTC. It translates to CASSPTGDGYTF.